The 24 T cell receptor beta chains given below trace back to one sample, sequenced in a study of T cell changes during pregnancy in multiple sclerosis (dated by TCRdb to the late 2010s). Library construction relied on the immunoSEQ multiplex PCR assay. TCRdb provides this immuneACCESS table in a form limited to in-frame rearrangements. Some clones are lacking; in checked studies, under half of them reflect an unresolved V gene, and why the rest are absent is not known. This sample holds about 97,000 clones; 75% to 95% were observed only once. The top ten clonotypes cover 0.7% to 0.9% of the sample. Sequenced here: peripheral blood, sampled in the second trimester of pregnancy. The source is a female donor in good health, enrolled as a control in a pregnancy study.

The gene calls are TRBV4-3 and TRBJ2-1, with 8 bases aligning to TRBD2. V dropped 3 bases and J dropped 10; count of bases not matched to a gene: 14. Germline V gene sequence: CDR1 LGHNA, CDR2 YSLEER. CDR3 length: 16 amino acids. The CDR3 region has the DNA TGCGCCAGCAGCCAGCCGGGACTAGAGGTCCGAGGCGAGCAGTTCTTC. Protein product: CASSQPGLEVRGEQFF.

The chain is built from TRBV28 and TRBJ1-3, with D perhaps matching TRBD1 (6 bases). Germline V gives CDR1 MDHEN, CDR2 SYDVKM. The CDR3 covers 14 residues. With 4 bases removed from V and 2 bases from J, the gap between germline ends came to 9 bases. The DNA for the CDR3 is TGTGCCAGCAGTTGGGGGCTCACTGGAAACACCATATATTTT. This translates into CASSWGLTGNTIYF.

The genes are TRBV6-1 and TRBJ1-6; D might be TRBD1 (5 bases). In germline, CDR1 is MNHNS, CDR2 SASEGT. The CDR3 extends over 15 amino acids. Between the trimmed V and J ends, which lost 6 bases and 5 bases, there was a span of 14 bases. CDR3 bases: TGTGCCAGCAGAGCCGACAGAACAAATAATTCACCCCTCCACTTT. Translating it yields CASRADRTNNSPLHF.

The genes are TRBV19 and TRBJ1-3; D unresolved. The CDR3 has 15 residues. The V gene lost 3 bases and the J gene lost 4 bases, with 13 bases spanning the gap. Germline V gene data show CDR1 as LNHDA and CDR2 as SQIVND (reference sequence). The CDR3 nucleotides are TGTGCCAGTAGTATGCGGCAGACCGACGGAAACACCATATATTTT. Residues: CASSMRQTDGNTIYF.

The chain has TRBV5-1 and TRBJ2-7; perhaps TRBD1 as D (6 bases). V lost 4 bases and J lost 3, with 14 bases in between. Looked up from germline, CDR1 is SGHRS and CDR2 is YFSETQ. CDR3 length: 14 amino acids. The CDR3 DNA is TGCGCCAGCAGCGCCCCGGGACAAATCTACGAGCAGTACTTC. Amino acid sequence: CASSAPGQIYEQYF.

This chain connects TRBV11-3 to TRBJ1-1, with 12 bases identical to TRBD1. Trimming cost V 1 base and J 4 bases; bases outside gene matches: 7. The CDR3 has 17 residues. The germline V gene has CDR1 SGHNT and CDR2 YENEEA. The CDR3 DNA follows: TGTGCCAGCAGCTTAGGGGGGACAGGGGGCTCGGGCACTGAAGCTTTCTTT. It specifies CASSLGGTGGSGTEAFF.

Written as DNA, the CDR3 is TGCAGCGTTGAAGATTGGCTAGCGGGAACTAGGACGCAGTATTTT. It codes for CSVEDWLAGTRTQYF. The V and J genes are TRBV29-1 and TRBJ2-3; 9 nucleotides line up with TRBD2. The CDR3 consists of 15 residues. Trimming cost V 0 bases and J 9 bases; bases outside gene matches: 10. From germline, CDR1 is SQVTM and CDR2 ANQGSEA.

The chain joins TRBV27 to TRBJ2-7; D is possibly TRBD1 (5 bases). V was shortened by 2 bases and J by 7 bases, with 21 bases between the two germline ends. The CDR3 spans 16 residues. Germline V lookup: CDR1 MNHEY, CDR2 SMNVEV (reference sequence). The CDR3 loop is CASSLNPSRVDEEQYF. The CDR3 bases are TGTGCCAGCAGTTTAAACCCCAGCAGGGTGGATGAAGAGCAGTACTTC.

This clone showed up just once. The V gene is TRBV5-1, the J gene TRBJ1-2; D not resolved. CDR1 SGHRS and CDR2 YFSETQ come from the germline V gene. The germline V and J ends were trimmed by 0 bases and 2 bases, with 11 bases remaining between them. This CDR3 is built from 15 residues. The CDR3 coding sequence is TGCGCCAGCAGCTTGGCCCCTGGCAGGAACTATGGCTACACCTTC. It encodes CASSLAPGRNYGYTF.

The rearrangement links TRBV6-1 to TRBJ2-7, with 13 bases identical to TRBD2. Trimming cost V 4 bases and J 4 bases; bases outside gene matches: 4. This CDR3 has 15 residues. Germline CDR1 is MNHNS and CDR2 is SASEGT. The chain's CDR3 is CASSVRTSGSYEQYF. The CDR3 DNA reads TGTGCCAGCAGTGTGAGGACTAGCGGGAGTTACGAGCAGTACTTC.

This chain uses TRBV10-2 with TRBJ2-3, with D perhaps TRBD2 (6 bases). Trimming took off 7 bases at V and 5 bases at J, with 10 bases between the two ends. The CDR3 totals 12 residues. CDR1 and CDR2 from the germline V gene are WSHSY and SAAADI. In DNA, the CDR3 is TGCGCCAGCAAGGCAGCGGGAGATACGCAGTATTTT. Amino acids: CASKAAGDTQYF.

V gene TRBV18 combines with J gene TRBJ1-6; maybe TRBD1 (5 bases). Per the germline V gene, CDR1 is KGHSH and CDR2 is LQKENI. The CDR3 consists of 16 residues. With 4 bases removed from V and 6 bases from J, the gap between germline ends came to 16 bases. The CDR3 DNA is TGTGCCAGCTCACAGGGGATTGCATTGGGTAATTCACCCCTCCACTTT. Its protein is CASSQGIALGNSPLHF.

The chain recombines TRBV28 with TRBJ2-7, with TRBD1 matching 7 bases. Looked up from germline, CDR1 is MDHEN and CDR2 is SYDVKM. This CDR3 spans 15 amino acids. The trim removed 3 bases at V and 4 bases at J, leaving 9 bases unmatched. Here the CDR3 DNA reads TGTGCCAGCAGTTTTCACCCGACAGGGCGATACGAGCAGTACTTC. Encoded protein: CASSFHPTGRYEQYF.

The chain couples TRBV6-5 to TRBJ2-5; 11 bases map to TRBD1. CDR1 is MNHEY and CDR2 is SVGAGI in the germline V gene. V dropped 5 bases and J dropped 2; count of bases not matched to a gene: 4. The CDR3 is made up of 15 amino acids. The chain's CDR3 is CASSRDRGVQETQYF. CDR3 DNA sequence: TGTGCCAGCAGTCGGGACAGGGGGGTTCAAGAGACCCAGTACTTC.

The chain is built from TRBV30 and TRBJ2-1, with 12 bases that match TRBD2. Germline V gives CDR1 GTSNPN, CDR2 SVGIG (reference sequence). The CDR3 runs 14 residues. V lost 2 bases and J lost 10; bases outside the gene matches: 6. CDR3: CAWSLAGGPGEQFF. In DNA form, the CDR3 reads TGTGCCTGGAGTCTAGCGGGAGGGCCCGGGGAGCAGTTCTTC.

The V gene is TRBV11-2, the J gene TRBJ2-7, with 7 bases matching TRBD2. V lost 0 bases and J lost 0; bases outside the gene matches: 8. Germline-derived CDR1 and CDR2 are SGHAT and FQNNGV. The CDR3 has 17 amino acids. The CDR3 DNA sequence: TGTGCCAGCAGCTTAGATATAACTAGCGTAAGCTCCTACGAGCAGTACTTC. It encodes CASSLDITSVSSYEQYF.

The chain carries TRBV28 and TRBJ2-7, with a possible D match to TRBD1 (6 bases). The CDR3 length is 14 residues. Trimming pared 5 bases from V and 2 bases from J, leaving 13 bases between. The V gene's germline CDR1 is MDHEN and CDR2 SYDVKM. This chain's CDR3 is CASSRGTSTYEQYF. CDR3 coding DNA: TGTGCCAGCAGTAGGGGGACAAGTACCTACGAGCAGTACTTC.

This chain connects TRBV10-3 to TRBJ2-7, with 11 bases matching TRBD1. Germline V lookup: CDR1 ENHRY, CDR2 SYGVKD. The CDR3 has 13 residues. V lost 11 bases and J lost 2; bases outside the gene matches: 5. The CDR3 DNA sequence: TGTGCCGTACGGGGACAGGGGGCCTACGAGCAGTACTTC. Amino acids: CAVRGQGAYEQYF.

V and J are TRBV7-9 and TRBJ1-1; no clear D gene. V lost 1 base, J lost 6 bases, and 9 bases lay in between. CDR1 and CDR2 from the germline V gene are SEHNR and FQNEAQ (reference sequence). This CDR3 contains 13 residues. The CDR3 protein is CASSLGGRAEAFF. CDR3 in DNA: TGTGCCAGCAGCTTAGGAGGGCGTGCTGAAGCTTTCTTT.

The chain links TRBV7-7 to TRBJ2-1, with D maybe TRBD2 (5 bases). Germline V gene lookup returns CDR1 SSHAT and CDR2 FNYEAQ (reference sequence). V was cut by 6 bases and J by 0 bases, with 15 bases left in between. The CDR3 extends over 16 amino acids. The CDR3 is CASSPSQSGSYNEQFF. The CDR3 coding sequence is TGTGCCAGCAGTCCGTCCCAAAGCGGCTCCTACAATGAGCAGTTCTTC.

The V call is TRBV11-2, the J call TRBJ2-7; the D gene is possibly TRBD1 (5 bases). Germline V gene lookup returns CDR1 SGHAT and CDR2 FQNNGV. This CDR3 has 14 residues. The germline V and J ends were trimmed by 3 bases and 2 bases, with 11 bases remaining between them. CDR3 in DNA: TGTGCCAGCAGCTTCGAAAGGGGAACCTACGAGCAGTACTTC. Translated, it gives CASSFERGTYEQYF.

The genes are TRBV6-1 and TRBJ1-2; tentative D call: TRBD1 (5 bases). Germline-derived CDR1 and CDR2 are MNHNS and SASEGT. V lost 3 bases to trimming and J lost 4 bases, with 12 bases between them. CDR3 length: 14 amino acids. In DNA form, the CDR3 reads TGTGCCAGCAGTGACCAGGGACTGATCTATGGCTACACCTTC. Encoded protein: CASSDQGLIYGYTF.

V gene TRBV18 combines with J gene TRBJ2-4, with a possible D match to TRBD1 (5 bases). Deletions cut 6 bases from V and 8 bases from J, with 23 bases between. The germline CDR1 and CDR2 sequences are KGHSH and LQKENI. The CDR3 is made up of 16 amino acids. The DNA for the CDR3 is TGTGCCAGCTCGCCAAACAAGGGGCCGGATTTGGACATTCAGTACTTC. It yields the protein CASSPNKGPDLDIQYF.

This chain joins TRBV28 and TRBJ1-6, with a possible D match to TRBD1 (6 bases). With 7 bases removed from V and 10 bases from J, the gap between germline ends came to 20 bases. CDR3 size: 15 residues. The V gene's germline CDR1 is MDHEN and CDR2 SYDVKM. The CDR3 reads CASIEQGKIGSPLHF. CDR3 nucleotide sequence: TGTGCCAGCATCGAACAGGGTAAAATCGGATCACCCCTCCACTTT.